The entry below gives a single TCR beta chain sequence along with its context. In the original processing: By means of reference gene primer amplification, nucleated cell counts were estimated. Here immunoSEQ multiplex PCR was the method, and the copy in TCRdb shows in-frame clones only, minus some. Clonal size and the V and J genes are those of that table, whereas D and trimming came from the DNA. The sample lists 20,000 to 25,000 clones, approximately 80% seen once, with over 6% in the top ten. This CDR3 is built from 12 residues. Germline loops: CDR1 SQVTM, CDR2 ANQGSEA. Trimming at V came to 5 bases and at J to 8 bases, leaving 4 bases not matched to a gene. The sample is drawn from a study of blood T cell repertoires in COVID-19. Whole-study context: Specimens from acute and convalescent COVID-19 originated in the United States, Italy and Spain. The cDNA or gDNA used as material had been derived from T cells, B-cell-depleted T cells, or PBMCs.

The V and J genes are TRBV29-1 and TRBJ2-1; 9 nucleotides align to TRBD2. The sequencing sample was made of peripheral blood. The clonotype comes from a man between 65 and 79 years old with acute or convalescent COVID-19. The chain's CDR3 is CSVSSGNHEQFF. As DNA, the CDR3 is TGCAGCGTTTCTAGCGGGAATCATGAGCAGTTCTTC.